Shown below are 17 T cell receptor beta chains from a single sample sequenced in a study of blood T cell repertoires in COVID-19. TCRdb's copy holds only in-frame clones and misses some; the assay was immunoSEQ multiplex PCR. Of about 350,000 clones in the sample, roughly 90% are singletons; the top ten hold about 0.93%. Sequences were obtained from PBMCs or T cells enriched from blood (not recorded which). The receptors here all came from a woman aged 25 to 45 who had recovered from COVID-19.

The rearrangement joins TRBV11-2 to TRBJ2-5; possibly TRBD2 for D (7 bases). The V end was cut by 8 bases, the J end by 2 bases, with 27 bases between. Germline-derived CDR1 and CDR2 are SGHAT and FQNNGV. The CDR3 is 18 amino acids. CDR3 in DNA: TGTGCCAGCTGGGAAGGGGGGGCCGGATCCCAGGGGCAAGAGACCCAGTACTTC. It is translated as CASWEGGAGSQGQETQYF.

The gene calls are TRBV18 and TRBJ1-1; no clear D gene. V dropped 3 bases and J dropped 1 base, with 9 bases sitting between them. The CDR3 is made up of 14 amino acids. Germline V CDR1 and CDR2: KGHSH, LQKENI. The CDR3 loop is CASSPTRGNTEAFF. Here the CDR3 DNA reads TGTGCCAGCTCACCCACCCGGGGGAACACTGAAGCTTTCTTT.

This rearrangement joins TRBV28 to TRBJ2-5; 8 nucleotides line up with TRBD2. CDR1 is MDHEN, CDR2 SYDVKM, per germline. The CDR3 length is 15 residues. V was clipped by 4 bases and J by 5 bases; unmatched bases: 9. The CDR3 DNA follows: TGTGCCAGCAGTTGGGGGCGGGGGGCACTGGAGACCCAGTACTTC. Its translation is CASSWGRGALETQYF.

The chain recombines TRBV14 with TRBJ1-2; 8 bases are a match to TRBD1. Germline V CDR1 and CDR2: SGHDN, FVKESK. Trimming removed 1 base from V and 4 bases from J; junction bases left unmatched: 8. The CDR3 has 16 residues. The CDR3 loop reads CASSQANQGASYGYTF. DNA of the CDR3: TGTGCCAGCAGCCAAGCTAATCAGGGGGCCAGCTATGGCTACACCTTC.

This clone was seen a single time. V usage is TRBV19 and J usage is TRBJ1-2; D call uncertain. The V and J ends lost 7 bases and 4 bases respectively, with 13 bases between them. The germline gives CDR1 LNHDA, CDR2 SQIVND (reference sequence). The CDR3 length is 13 residues. The CDR3 protein is CASMAAGSYGYTF. DNA for the CDR3: TGTGCCAGTATGGCGGCCGGCTCCTATGGCTACACCTTC.

This clone was found once. The rearrangement links TRBV7-9 to TRBJ1-3, with D unresolved. CDR1 SEHNR and CDR2 FQNEAQ come from the germline V gene (reference sequence). CDR3 length equals 15 residues. The V end was cut by 3 bases, the J end by 0 bases, with 9 bases between. CDR3 sequence reads: CASSLGLSSGNTIYF. The CDR3 DNA sequence: TGTGCCAGCAGCTTGGGCTTGAGCTCTGGAAACACCATATATTTT.

The CDR3 here is CASSLAKDLIDQPQHF. For the CDR3, the DNA is TGCGCCAGCAGCTTGGCCAAGGACTTAATCGATCAGCCCCAGCATTTT. The chain couples TRBV5-1 to TRBJ1-5; D is uncertain. Trimming removed 0 bases from V and 5 bases from J, with 15 bases in between. CDR1 is SGHRS, CDR2 YFSETQ, per germline. This CDR3 is 16 amino acids long.

DNA of the CDR3: TGTGCCACCAGTGACCCCACGACTGACCAGAGGGTACATGGCTACACCTTC. Protein sequence: CATSDPTTDQRVHGYTF. The chain has TRBV24-1 and TRBJ1-2, with D hard to call. V dropped 4 bases and J dropped 6 bases, with 23 bases sitting between them. The germline V gene encodes CDR1 KGHDR and CDR2 SFDVKD. CDR3 length: 17 residues.

The chain has TRBV9 and TRBJ2-5; 7 positions match TRBD2. The junction had 3 bases not matched to a gene; V was cut back by 3 bases and J by 1 base. CDR1 SGDLS and CDR2 YYNGEE come from the germline V gene. CDR3 size: 14 residues. CDR3 DNA: TGTGCCAGCAGCGGCTGGGGGGGCCAAGAGACCCAGTACTTC. This sequence encodes CASSGWGGQETQYF.

This sequence joins TRBV15 and TRBJ1-6, with TRBD1 identical over 11 bases. V shed 0 bases and J 1 base; nucleotides not matched to a gene: 5. Looked up from germline, CDR1 is LNHNV and CDR2 is YYDKDF (reference sequence). The CDR3 covers 19 residues. The CDR3 coding sequence is TGTGCCACCAGCAGAGATTCCGGACAGGGGGCTTCCTATAATTCACCCCTCCACTTT. Translating gives CATSRDSGQGASYNSPLHF.

V is TRBV27 and J is TRBJ1-1; no definite D call. The CDR3 totals 13 residues. CDR1 is MNHEY and CDR2 is SMNVEV in the germline V gene (reference sequence). Between the trimmed V and J ends, which lost 0 bases and 5 bases, there was a span of 7 bases. The CDR3 nucleotides are TGTGCCAGCAGTTTATCTCGGCGGACTGAAGCTTTCTTT. It codes for CASSLSRRTEAFF.

The chain is built from TRBV24-1 and TRBJ1-6; D perhaps matches TRBD1 (6 bases). The germline V and J ends were trimmed by 5 bases and 5 bases, with 15 bases remaining between them. CDR1 and CDR2 from the germline V gene are KGHDR and SFDVKD. This CDR3 is 16 amino acids long. CDR3 in amino acids: CATSGRGGENNSPLHF. The CDR3, as DNA: TGTGCCACCAGTGGCAGGGGAGGGGAAAATAATTCACCCCTCCACTTT.

J is TRBJ2-7 and V is TRBV19; a weak D match, TRBD1 (5 bases). The germline gives CDR1 LNHDA, CDR2 SQIVND (reference sequence). CDR3 size: 15 residues. V dropped 5 bases and J dropped 5 bases, with 19 bases sitting between them. DNA of the CDR3: TGTGCCAGTAGTCCCACCGCAGGGTCTTTCCACGAGCAGTACTTC. Translating gives CASSPTAGSFHEQYF. The whole variable domain, filled in from reference TRBV19 and TRBJ2-7, reads DGGITQSPKYLFRKEGQNVTLSCEQNLNHDAMYWYRQDPGQGLRLIYYSQIVNDFQKGDIAEGYSVSREKKESFPLTVTSAQKNPTAFYLCASSPTAGSFHEQYFGPGTRLTVT.

This clone was detected once. The V call is TRBV19, the J call TRBJ1-6; D gene unclear. Looked up from germline, CDR1 is LNHDA and CDR2 is SQIVND (reference sequence). This CDR3 spans 17 amino acids. Trimming took off 0 bases at V and 5 bases at J, with 14 bases between the two ends. CDR3 residues: CASSIDPDTYDNSPLHF. The DNA for the CDR3 is TGTGCCAGTAGTATAGATCCTGATACTTACGATAATTCACCCCTCCACTTT.

The chain combines TRBV7-2 with TRBJ2-5; TRBD1 matches at 7 bases. J gave up 1 base and V 1 base, and 3 bases lay outside the gene matches. Germline CDR1 is SGHTA and CDR2 is FQGNSA. The CDR3 loop spans 15 amino acids. CDR3 sequence: CASSLEGARQETQYF. DNA of the CDR3: TGTGCCAGCAGCTTAGAGGGGGCCCGCCAAGAGACCCAGTACTTC. Full variable domain (remainder filled in from reference TRBV7-2 and TRBJ2-5): GAGVSQSPSNKVTEKGKDVELRCDPISGHTALYWYRQSLGQGLEFLIYFQGNSAPDKSGLPSDRFSAERTGGSVSTLTIQRTQQEDSAVYLCASSLEGARQETQYFGPGTRLLVL.

V gene TRBV18 combines with J gene TRBJ2-1; 8 bases fit TRBD2. CDR3 length: 16 amino acids. CDR1 is KGHSH, CDR2 LQKENI, per germline. V shed 2 bases, J shed 6 bases, and the junction held 9 bases outside the gene matches. CDR3 sequence (DNA): TGTGCCAGCTCACCAGTCCGGGGGGGCCACACCAATGAGCAGTTCTTC. It translates to CASSPVRGGHTNEQFF.

The chain employs TRBV6-2 or TRBV6-3 and TRBJ2-3, with TRBD1 matching 7 bases. The CDR3 contains 16 residues. Looked up from germline, CDR1 is MNHEY and CDR2 is SVGEGT. The trim removed 6 bases at V and 0 bases at J, leaving 9 bases unmatched. Here the CDR3 DNA reads TGTGCCAGCAGCCCTAAACCGGGACAGAGCACAGATACGCAGTATTTT. Translating it yields CASSPKPGQSTDTQYF.